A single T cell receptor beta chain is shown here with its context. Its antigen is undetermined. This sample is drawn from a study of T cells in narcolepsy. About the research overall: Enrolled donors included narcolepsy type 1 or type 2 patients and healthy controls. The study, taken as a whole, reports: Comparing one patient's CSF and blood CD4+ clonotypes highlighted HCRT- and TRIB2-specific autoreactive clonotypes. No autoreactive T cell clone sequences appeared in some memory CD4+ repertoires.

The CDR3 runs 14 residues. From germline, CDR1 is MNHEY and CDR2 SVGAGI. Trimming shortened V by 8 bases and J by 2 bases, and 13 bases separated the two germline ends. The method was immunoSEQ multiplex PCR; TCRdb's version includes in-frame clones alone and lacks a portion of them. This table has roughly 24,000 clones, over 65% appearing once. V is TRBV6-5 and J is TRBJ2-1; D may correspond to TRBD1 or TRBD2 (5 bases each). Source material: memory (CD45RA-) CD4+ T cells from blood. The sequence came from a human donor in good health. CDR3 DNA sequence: TGTGCCAGCGTGGGGGACCCCCCCTACAATGAGCAGTTCTTC. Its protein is CASVGDPPYNEQFF.